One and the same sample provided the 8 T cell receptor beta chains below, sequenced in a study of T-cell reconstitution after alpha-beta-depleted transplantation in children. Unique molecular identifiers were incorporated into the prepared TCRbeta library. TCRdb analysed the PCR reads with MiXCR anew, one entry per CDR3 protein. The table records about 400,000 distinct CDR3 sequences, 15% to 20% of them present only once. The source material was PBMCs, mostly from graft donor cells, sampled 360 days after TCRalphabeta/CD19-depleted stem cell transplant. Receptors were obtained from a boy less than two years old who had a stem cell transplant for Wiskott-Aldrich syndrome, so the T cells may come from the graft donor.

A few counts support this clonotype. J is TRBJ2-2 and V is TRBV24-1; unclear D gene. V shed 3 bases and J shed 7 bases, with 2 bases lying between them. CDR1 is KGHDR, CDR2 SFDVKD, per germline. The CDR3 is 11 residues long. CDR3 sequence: CATSDVGELFF. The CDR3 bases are TGTGCCACCAGTGATGTCGGGGAGCTGTTTTTT.

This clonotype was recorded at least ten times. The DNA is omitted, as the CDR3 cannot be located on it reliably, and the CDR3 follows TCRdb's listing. The CDR3 loop reads CASSPWAPLRAGELFF. This rearrangement joins TRBV12-3 or TRBV12-4 to TRBJ2-2; TRBD1 is the table's D call and was not checked against the DNA. The CDR3 extends over 16 residues, inclusive of both ends.

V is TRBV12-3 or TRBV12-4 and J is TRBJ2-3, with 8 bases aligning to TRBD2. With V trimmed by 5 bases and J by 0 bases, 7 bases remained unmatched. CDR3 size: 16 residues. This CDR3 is CASSLQRGPSTDTQYF. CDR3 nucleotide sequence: TGTGCCAGCAGTCTACAGCGGGGGCCTAGCACAGATACGCAGTATTTT.

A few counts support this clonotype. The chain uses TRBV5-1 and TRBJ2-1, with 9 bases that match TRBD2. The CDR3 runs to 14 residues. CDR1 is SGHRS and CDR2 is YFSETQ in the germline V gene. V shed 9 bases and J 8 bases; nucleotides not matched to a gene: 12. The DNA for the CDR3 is TGCGCCACCAAAACGGTTGGCGGGAGGGATGAGCAGTTCTTC. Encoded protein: CATKTVGGRDEQFF. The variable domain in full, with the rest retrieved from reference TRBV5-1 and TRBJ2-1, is KAGVTQTPRYLIKTRGQQVTLSCSPISGHRSVSWYQQTPGQGLQFLFEYFSETQRNKGNFPGRFSGRQFSNSRSEMNVSTLELGDSALYLCATKTVGGRDEQFFGPGTRLTVL.

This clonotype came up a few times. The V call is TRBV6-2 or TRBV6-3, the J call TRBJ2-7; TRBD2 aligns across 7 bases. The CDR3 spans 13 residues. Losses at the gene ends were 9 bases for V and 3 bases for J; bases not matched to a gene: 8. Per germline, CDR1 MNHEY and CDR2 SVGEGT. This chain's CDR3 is CASESGTLYEQYF. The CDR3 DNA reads TGTGCCAGTGAAAGCGGGACCCTCTACGAGCAGTACTTC.

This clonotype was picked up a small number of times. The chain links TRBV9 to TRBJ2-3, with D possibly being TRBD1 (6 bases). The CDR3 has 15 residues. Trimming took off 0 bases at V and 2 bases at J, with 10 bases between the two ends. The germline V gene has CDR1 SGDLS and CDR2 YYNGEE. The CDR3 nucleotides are TGTGCCAGCAGCGTAGCAGGACAGTTCACAGATACGCAGTATTTT. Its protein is CASSVAGQFTDTQYF.

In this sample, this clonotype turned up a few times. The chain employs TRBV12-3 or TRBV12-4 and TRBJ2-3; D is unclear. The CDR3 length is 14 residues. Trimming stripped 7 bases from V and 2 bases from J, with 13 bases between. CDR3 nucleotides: TGTGCCAGCAAAAGGTCAGCTAACACAGATACGCAGTATTTT. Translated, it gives CASKRSANTDTQYF.

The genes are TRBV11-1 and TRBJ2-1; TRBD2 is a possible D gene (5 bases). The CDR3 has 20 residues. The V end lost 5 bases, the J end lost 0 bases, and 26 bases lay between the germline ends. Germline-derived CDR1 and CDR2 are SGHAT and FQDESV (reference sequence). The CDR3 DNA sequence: TGTGCCAGCAGCCGCGCGGCGGGTCTAGGATCTCTAATCTCCTACAATGAGCAGTTCTTC. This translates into CASSRAAGLGSLISYNEQFF.